This TCR beta chain comes out of a study of T cells in localized non-small cell lung cancer. General study findings and limits: Detection in adjacent lung was observed for a median 57 of the top 100 tumor clones.

Germline V gene data show CDR1 as GTSNPN and CDR2 as SVGIG (reference sequence). V lost 1 base to trimming and J lost 4 bases, with 19 bases between them. This CDR3 is 16 amino acids long. About this clone: Its antigen is unidentified.

Produced via immunoSEQ multiplex PCR; TCRdb's table is partial and in-frame only. The table includes approximately 16,000 clones, 75% to 90% detected once. V is TRBV30 and J is TRBJ1-2; D is unclear. The material was peripheral blood, obtained before any cancer treatment. This TCR was sampled from a female donor older than 55 with stage I squamous cell lung carcinoma. The CDR3 is CAWSGRLRWLGYGYTF. CDR3 nucleotide sequence: TGTGCCTGGAGTGGGCGGTTAAGATGGCTTGGCTATGGCTACACCTTC.